This record concerns one T cell receptor (beta chain) sequence. Its antigen is currently unknown. The sample comes from a study of T cell repertoires in cytomegalovirus infection. Study-wide context: In public TCR beta signatures, there were indications of both CMV infection and matching HLA type. Study observations and caveats: Ex vivo, HLA-C-restricted CMV-specific TCR beta clonotypes prevailed over the rest of the response. Summed public TCR beta family frequency identified CMV carriers bearing the relevant HLA.

TCRdb processed the reads anew with MiXCR; each CDR3 protein has one entry. The sample yields 310,000 or so distinct CDR3 sequences, roughly a sixth seen once. The V gene's germline CDR1 is DFQATT and CDR2 SNEGSKA (reference sequence). The CDR3 loop spans 13 amino acids. Unmatched junction bases numbered 5, after V lost 7 bases and J lost 1 base. The rearrangement links TRBV20-1 to TRBJ2-5, with 8 bases lining up with TRBD2. The sequence was collected from a human donor in good health (CMV status not recorded). Some clones in this sample may be carry-over from other donors' samples. The sequenced material came from PBMCs. The CDR3 DNA is TGCAGTGTAGCGGGGCAAGTCCAAGAGACCCAGTACTTC. Amino acids: CSVAGQVQETQYF.